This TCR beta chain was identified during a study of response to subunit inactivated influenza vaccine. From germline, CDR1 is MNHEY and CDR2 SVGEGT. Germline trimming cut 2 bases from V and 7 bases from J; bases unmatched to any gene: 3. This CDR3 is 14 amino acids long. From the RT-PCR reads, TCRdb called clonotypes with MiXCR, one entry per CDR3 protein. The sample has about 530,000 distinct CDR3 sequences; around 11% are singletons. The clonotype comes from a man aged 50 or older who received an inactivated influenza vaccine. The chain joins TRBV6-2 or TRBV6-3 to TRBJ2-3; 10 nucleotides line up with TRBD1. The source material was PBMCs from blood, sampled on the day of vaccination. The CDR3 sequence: CASSYGTGVNTQYF. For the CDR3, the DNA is TGTGCCAGCAGTTACGGGACAGGGGTAAATACGCAGTATTTT.